Listed here are 28 T cell receptor beta chains from one sample, sequenced in a study of cytomegalovirus exposure and HLA in healthy donors. PCR used 60 Vbeta primers and 13 Jbeta primers. Using immunoSEQ multiplex PCR, the repertoire was profiled, and TCRdb retains in-frame clones only, with some absent. This table holds tens of thousands of clones, about 88% found once. Sequencing was performed on PBMCs. All receptors derive from a man aged 18 to 35 in good health and CMV-seronegative.

The genes are TRBV30 and TRBJ2-2; 7 bases align to TRBD1. Trimming at V came to 3 bases and at J to 3 bases, leaving 13 bases not matched to a gene. Looked up from germline, CDR1 is GTSNPN and CDR2 is SVGIG (reference sequence). This CDR3 spans 17 amino acids. CDR3 residues: CAWSEPLPGGYTGELFF. The CDR3 DNA is TGTGCCTGGAGCGAACCACTTCCAGGGGGTTACACCGGGGAGCTGTTTTTT.

Here the CDR3 reads CASNRGATGGGTEAFF. DNA of the CDR3: TGTGCCAGCAATAGGGGGGCTACAGGGGGAGGCACTGAAGCTTTCTTT. This rearrangement joins TRBV27 to TRBJ1-1, with TRBD1 matching over 8 bases. CDR3 length: 16 amino acids. V lost 7 bases, J lost 4 bases, and 14 bases stayed unmatched. Per germline, CDR1 MNHEY and CDR2 SMNVEV (reference sequence).

The chain has TRBV7-2 and TRBJ2-5; 7 bases agree with TRBD1. CDR1 is SGHTA, CDR2 FQGNSA, per germline. CDR3 length equals 15 residues. Trimming cost V 4 bases and J 0 bases; bases outside gene matches: 5. This CDR3 reads CASSSETGYQETQYF. CDR3 nucleotide sequence: TGTGCCAGCAGCTCAGAGACAGGGTACCAAGAGACCCAGTACTTC.

The chain joins TRBV7-8 to TRBJ2-2, with D possibly matching TRBD2 (5 bases). The CDR3 extends over 13 amino acids. Germline values: CDR1 SGHVS, CDR2 FQNEAQ. The V and J ends lost 5 bases and 5 bases respectively, with 9 bases between them. CDR3 sequence reads: CASSQRRTGELFF. CDR3 DNA: TGTGCCAGCAGCCAACGGAGGACCGGGGAGCTGTTTTTT.

The chain is built from TRBV27 and TRBJ2-7; weak D call: TRBD1 (5 bases). The V gene lost 5 bases and the J gene lost 1 base, with 12 bases spanning the gap. The CDR3 runs to 14 residues. The germline V gene has CDR1 MNHEY and CDR2 SMNVEV (reference sequence). The CDR3, as DNA: TGTGCCAGCAGTCAACCGACAGCTTCCTACGAGCAGTACTTC. Its translation: CASSQPTASYEQYF.

This chain links TRBV5-8 with TRBJ1-1, with TRBD1 matching 8 bases. Per germline, CDR1 SGHTS and CDR2 YDEGEE. The CDR3 spans 14 residues. Trimming cost V 4 bases and J 4 bases; bases outside gene matches: 6. CDR3 coding DNA: TGTGCCAGCAGCCTGAGACAGGGGAGCACTGAAGCTTTCTTT. Translated: CASSLRQGSTEAFF.

The chain links TRBV5-1 to TRBJ1-5; 8 positions agree with TRBD1. The CDR3 has 15 residues. With 4 bases clipped from V and 4 bases from J, the junction kept 7 bases outside the gene matches. Germline V gene sequence: CDR1 SGHRS, CDR2 YFSETQ. DNA of the CDR3: TGCGCCAGCAGCGAAGGACAGGGCGGGAATCAGCCCCAGCATTTT. Protein product: CASSEGQGGNQPQHF. The entire variable domain, with the rest obtained from reference TRBV5-1 and TRBJ1-5, is as follows: KAGVTQTPRYLIKTRGQQVTLSCSPISGHRSVSWYQQTPGQGLQFLFEYFSETQRNKGNFPGRFSGRQFSNSRSEMNVSTLELGDSALYLCASSEGQGGNQPQHFGDGTRLSIL.

The chain employs TRBV14 and TRBJ2-1; 12 bases align to TRBD2. With V trimmed by 6 bases and J by 2 bases, 2 bases remained unmatched. Germline loops: CDR1 SGHDN, CDR2 FVKESK. The CDR3 runs 15 residues. CDR3 loop: CASRLAGGPYNEQFF. CDR3 coding DNA: TGTGCCAGCAGGCTAGCGGGAGGGCCCTACAATGAGCAGTTCTTC.

The V call is TRBV6-5, the J call TRBJ1-1, with a weak D call TRBD1 (5 bases). Germline loops: CDR1 MNHEY, CDR2 SVGAGI. Trimming pared 7 bases from V and 0 bases from J, leaving 12 bases between. The CDR3 has 14 residues. CDR3 amino acids: CASKTGALNTEAFF. In nucleotides, the CDR3 is TGTGCCAGCAAAACAGGAGCCCTGAACACTGAAGCTTTCTTT.

This clone has a single count. The rearrangement joins TRBV6-1 to TRBJ1-5, with D possibly matching TRBD1 (5 bases). CDR3 size: 15 residues. The germline V and J ends were trimmed by 7 bases and 3 bases, with 16 bases remaining between them. Germline V gives CDR1 MNHNS, CDR2 SASEGT. The CDR3 DNA sequence: TGTGCCAGCACCTCCGACAGCCCCTTCAATCAGCCCCAGCATTTT. Its protein is CASTSDSPFNQPQHF.

V gene TRBV6-1 combines with J gene TRBJ1-5; perhaps TRBD1 as D (5 bases). V was trimmed by 4 bases and J by 0 bases, leaving 7 bases between them. Germline CDR1 MNHNS, CDR2 SASEGT. This CDR3 has 14 residues. CDR3 in DNA: TGTGCCAGCAGTGTAGGGGTTAGCAATCAGCCCCAGCATTTT. Encoded protein: CASSVGVSNQPQHF.

The chain is built from TRBV2 and TRBJ2-5, with 10 bases that match TRBD2. The end of the DNA aligns better with TRBJ2-7, so the J call may be wrong. CDR1 SNHLY and CDR2 FYNNEI come from the germline V gene. The CDR3 consists of 15 residues. CDR3 DNA sequence: TGTGCCAGCACCCCTCGGGCTAGCGGGAGCTACGAGCAGTACTTC. The encoded protein is CASTPRASGSYEQYF.

The V and J genes are TRBV18 and TRBJ2-7; 12 bases are shared with TRBD2. Germline assignment: CDR1 KGHSH and CDR2 LQKENI. V shed 3 bases, J shed 6 bases, and the junction held 12 bases outside the gene matches. The length of the CDR3 is 17 residues. The chain's CDR3 is CASSPDGRTSGTGEQYF. The CDR3, as DNA: TGTGCCAGCTCACCGGACGGCCGGACTAGCGGGACGGGCGAGCAGTACTTC. Supplemented by reference TRBV18 and TRBJ2-7, the full variable domain reads NAGVMQNPRHLVRRRGQEARLRCSPMKGHSHVYWYRQLPEEGLKFMVYLQKENIIDESGMPKERFSAEFPKEGPSILRIQQVVRGDSAAYFCASSPDGRTSGTGEQYFGPGTRLTVT.

The V and J genes are TRBV7-2 and TRBJ2-7; D possibly corresponds to TRBD2 (6 bases). Trimming shortened V by 5 bases and J by 0 bases, and 17 bases separated the two germline ends. In germline, CDR1 is SGHTA, CDR2 FQGNSA. CDR3 length: 16 residues. This CDR3 reads CASSGSPSGSSYEQYF. CDR3 in DNA: TGTGCCAGCAGCGGCTCACCGAGCGGGTCCTCCTACGAGCAGTACTTC.

The chain has TRBV5-6 and TRBJ2-3; 9 bases match TRBD1. CDR1 is SGHDT and CDR2 is YYEEEE in the germline V gene. The V and J ends lost 4 bases and 0 bases, in that order; junction bases with no gene match: 3. The CDR3 length is 15 residues. CDR3: CASSLGQGSTDTQYF. CDR3 DNA: TGTGCCAGCAGCCTGGGACAGGGTAGCACAGATACGCAGTATTTT.

The V call is TRBV6-5, the J call TRBJ2-2; 14 nucleotides match TRBD2. Losses at the gene ends were 4 bases for V and 10 bases for J; bases not matched to a gene: 2. The CDR3 contains 14 residues. CDR1 is MNHEY, CDR2 SVGAGI, per germline. The CDR3 sequence is CASSLGLAGEELFF. As DNA, the CDR3 is TGTGCCAGCAGTTTGGGACTAGCGGGAGAGGAGCTGTTTTTT.

The chain couples TRBV7-9 to TRBJ2-1; a possible D gene is TRBD2 (6 bases). CDR3 size: 12 residues. With 6 bases removed from V and 15 bases from J, the gap between germline ends came to 18 bases. Germline assignment: CDR1 SEHNR and CDR2 FQNEAQ (reference sequence). CDR3 coding DNA: TGTGCCAGCAGTCTTTCTAGCGAGCTCACGTTCTTC. It encodes CASSLSSELTFF.

This clone was detected once. The chain uses TRBV6-5 and TRBJ1-2; TRBD1 might be the D (6 bases). Germline CDR1 is MNHEY and CDR2 is SVGAGI. The CDR3 consists of 13 residues. V lost 5 bases to trimming and J lost 12 bases, with 19 bases between them. The CDR3 region has the DNA TGTGCCAGCAGTCCTAACGACAGGCGGGCCCACACCTTC. As protein: CASSPNDRRAHTF.

This clone has just a few counts. CDR3 in DNA: TGTGCCAGCAGCTTAGGAGAGAACTTAAGAAGCACTGAAGCTTTCTTT. This sequence encodes CASSLGENLRSTEAFF. J is TRBJ1-1 and V is TRBV7-9; no clear D. The CDR3 has 16 residues. Deletions cut 1 base from V and 4 bases from J, with 16 bases between. The germline V gene has CDR1 SEHNR and CDR2 FQNEAQ (reference sequence).

The chain couples TRBV2 to TRBJ2-2, with 9 bases that match TRBD2. CDR3 length: 16 residues. The V gene end was trimmed by 6 bases and the J gene end by 5 bases; junction bases not matched to a gene: 10. Germline V lookup: CDR1 SNHLY, CDR2 FYNNEI. The CDR3, as DNA: TGTGCCAGCAGCGGAGCGGGACTAGCTTTAACCGGGGAGCTGTTTTTT. This sequence encodes CASSGAGLALTGELFF. Based on the CDR3 plus reference TRBV2 and TRBJ2-2, the full variable domain is EPEVTQTPSHQVTQMGQEVILRCVPISNHLYFYWYRQILGQKVEFLVSFYNNEISEKSEIFDDQFSVERPDGSNFTLKIRSTKLEDSAMYFCASSGAGLALTGELFFGEGSRLTVL.

In its sample, this clone was seen a few times. The chain joins TRBV5-1 to TRBJ1-6; maybe TRBD1 (6 bases). This CDR3 has 17 residues. CDR1 and CDR2 (germline): SGHRS, YFSETQ. V was trimmed by 4 bases and J by 0 bases, leaving 14 bases between them. CDR3: CASSRQTGSSYNSPLHF. In DNA, the CDR3 is TGCGCCAGCAGCCGACAAACAGGGAGCTCCTATAATTCACCCCTCCACTTT.

This sequence joins TRBV5-1 and TRBJ2-3, with TRBD1 identical over 8 bases. This CDR3 region has 14 residues. The germline V gene has CDR1 SGHRS and CDR2 YFSETQ. The ends lost 4 bases at V and 3 bases at J; junction bases unmatched: 4. CDR3 in DNA: TGCGCCAGCAGCGGGGGACAGGCGACAGATACGCAGTATTTT. Encoded protein: CASSGGQATDTQYF.

This chain uses TRBV6-5 with TRBJ2-7, with 7 bases identical to TRBD1. The germline gives CDR1 MNHEY, CDR2 SVGAGI. The ends lost 5 bases at V and 6 bases at J; junction bases unmatched: 13. The CDR3 consists of 15 residues. CDR3 DNA: TGTGCCAGCAGTCTCGGGACAGTCTCCTCAAGCGAGCAGTACTTC. This codes for CASSLGTVSSSEQYF.

This clone was observed a few times. The genes are TRBV30 and TRBJ1-2; 11 bases align to TRBD1. Germline loops: CDR1 GTSNPN, CDR2 SVGIG (reference sequence). The CDR3 extends over 15 amino acids. The V and J ends lost 2 bases and 7 bases, in that order; junction bases with no gene match: 9. The CDR3 region is CAWSRDRDRGGGYTF. The CDR3 nucleotides read TGTGCCTGGAGTAGAGACCGGGACAGGGGGGGTGGCTACACCTTC.

The genes are TRBV5-4 and TRBJ1-2, with D possibly TRBD1 on 6 matching bases. The CDR3 length is 13 residues. The V gene lost 3 bases and the J gene lost 4 bases, with 10 bases spanning the gap. CDR1 and CDR2 (germline): SGHNT, YYREEE (reference sequence). The CDR3 here is CASSSDRIYGYTF. CDR3 sequence (DNA): TGTGCCAGCAGCTCAGACAGGATCTATGGCTACACCTTC.

This clone was seen a few times. The chain combines TRBV18 with TRBJ2-2, with 9 bases fitting TRBD2. Germline CDR1 reads KGHSH; CDR2 reads LQKENI. The CDR3 covers 16 residues. J lost 5 bases, V lost 5 bases, and 9 bases had no gene match. The CDR3: CASSSETGLATGELFF. CDR3 coding DNA: TGTGCCAGCTCATCAGAGACGGGACTAGCTACCGGGGAGCTGTTTTTT.

The genes are TRBV6-5 and TRBJ2-2, with 9 bases identical to TRBD1. Trimming at V came to 6 bases and at J to 3 bases, leaving 5 bases not matched to a gene. Germline V gene lookup returns CDR1 MNHEY and CDR2 SVGAGI. The CDR3 runs 15 residues. DNA of the CDR3: TGTGCCAGCAGACGCGACAGGGGGGACACCGGGGAGCTGTTTTTT. Amino acid sequence: CASRRDRGDTGELFF.

This clone was seen only a few times. The rearrangement uses TRBV11-2 and TRBJ2-1, with 7 nucleotides matching TRBD2. CDR3 length: 15 residues. V shed 1 base and J 9 bases; nucleotides not matched to a gene: 9. Germline CDR1 and CDR2: SGHAT and FQNNGV. CDR3 nucleotide sequence: TGTGCCAGCAGCTTAGTGGCGGGAGCGAAGGGTGAGCAGTTCTTC. Translating it yields CASSLVAGAKGEQFF. The entire variable domain, with the rest obtained from reference TRBV11-2 and TRBJ2-1, is as follows: EAGVAQSPRYKIIEKRQSVAFWCNPISGHATLYWYQQILGQGPKLLIQFQNNGVVDDSQLPKDRFSAERLKGVDSTLKIQPAKLEDSAVYLCASSLVAGAKGEQFFGPGTRLTVL.